Below are 18 T cell receptor beta chains sequenced from a single sample in a study of T cell changes during pregnancy in multiple sclerosis. Assay used: immunoSEQ multiplex PCR; TCRdb lists only in-frame clones, some missing. In the table there are around 67,000 clones, roughly nine tenths of which are singletons. The specimen was peripheral blood, collected after pregnancy. These receptor sequences come from a female donor in good health, enrolled as a control in a pregnancy study.

V and J are TRBV2 and TRBJ2-7; maybe TRBD2 (5 bases). Germline-derived CDR1 and CDR2 are SNHLY and FYNNEI. V was pared by 6 bases and J by 2 bases, with 11 bases between. This CDR3 region has 13 residues. The CDR3 loop is CASSLDFTYEQYF. CDR3 nucleotides: TGTGCCAGCAGCCTGGACTTTACCTACGAGCAGTACTTC. Using reference TRBV2 and TRBJ2-7 for the parts outside the CDR3, the full variable domain is EPEVTQTPSHQVTQMGQEVILRCVPISNHLYFYWYRQILGQKVEFLVSFYNNEISEKSEIFDDQFSVERPDGSNFTLKIRSTKLEDSAMYFCASSLDFTYEQYFGPGTRLTVT.

The rearrangement links TRBV5-1 to TRBJ2-5; 11 bases are shared with TRBD2. Losses at the gene ends were 4 bases for V and 2 bases for J; bases not matched to a gene: 13. Germline CDR1 SGHRS, CDR2 YFSETQ. The length of the CDR3 is 18 residues. CDR3 DNA sequence: TGCGCCAGCAGCATCCTTACTCCGGGACTAGCGGATCAAGAGACCCAGTACTTC. Translated: CASSILTPGLADQETQYF.

The gene calls are TRBV5-4 and TRBJ1-1; 7 bases line up with TRBD1. This CDR3 comprises 13 residues. Germline trimming cut 4 bases from V and 5 bases from J; bases unmatched to any gene: 5. Germline loops: CDR1 SGHNT, CDR2 YYREEE (reference sequence). The CDR3 DNA reads as TGTGCCAGCAGCCTCGACAGGGCTACTGAAGCTTTCTTT. Residues: CASSLDRATEAFF.

Written as DNA, the CDR3 is TGTGCCAGCAGCTTAGACGGGCGGGGGGCCTACAATGAGCAGTTCTTC. Its protein product is CASSLDGRGAYNEQFF. V is TRBV7-2 and J is TRBJ2-1; TRBD2 agrees at 8 bases. CDR1 and CDR2 from the germline V gene are SGHTA and FQGNSA. This CDR3 region has 16 residues. J gave up 2 bases and V 1 base, and 4 bases lay outside the gene matches.

The table lists this clone with a few counts. The gene calls are TRBV14 and TRBJ2-5; a weak D match, TRBD1 (6 bases). Germline CDR1 reads SGHDN; CDR2 reads FVKESK. V was pared by 4 bases and J by 2 bases, with 11 bases between. The CDR3 spans 14 residues. The CDR3 DNA reads as TGTGCCAGCAGCCCACAGGGTTCGCAAGAGACCCAGTACTTC. The encoded protein is CASSPQGSQETQYF.

This clone occurred once. This chain joins TRBV5-1 and TRBJ2-2, with 9 bases lining up with TRBD2. Germline V gives CDR1 SGHRS, CDR2 YFSETQ. V lost 4 bases and J lost 6; bases outside the gene matches: 4. CDR3 length equals 14 residues. The CDR3 is CASSPGLAPGELFF. DNA of the CDR3: TGCGCCAGCAGCCCGGGACTAGCCCCCGGGGAGCTGTTTTTT.

The V gene is TRBV5-4, the J gene TRBJ1-4; TRBD1 agrees at 8 bases. Germline CDR1 SGHNT, CDR2 YYREEE (reference sequence). The CDR3 is made up of 16 amino acids. The V and J ends lost 4 bases and 7 bases, in that order; junction bases with no gene match: 12. The chain's CDR3 is CASSPRGQGATEKLFF. The CDR3 nucleotides read TGTGCCAGCAGCCCGAGGGGGCAGGGGGCGACTGAAAAACTGTTTTTT.

The rearrangement uses TRBV2 and TRBJ1-4; maybe TRBD1 (6 bases). The V gene's germline CDR1 is SNHLY and CDR2 FYNNEI. The CDR3 covers 14 residues. V lost 6 bases, J lost 3 bases, and 11 bases lay in between. For the CDR3, the DNA is TGTGCCAGCAGCGAATGGACAGCTAATGAAAAACTGTTTTTT. This encodes CASSEWTANEKLFF. The variable domain in full, with the rest retrieved from reference TRBV2 and TRBJ1-4, is EPEVTQTPSHQVTQMGQEVILRCVPISNHLYFYWYRQILGQKVEFLVSFYNNEISEKSEIFDDQFSVERPDGSNFTLKIRSTKLEDSAMYFCASSEWTANEKLFFGSGTQLSVL.

The rearrangement links TRBV18 to TRBJ1-2; 9 bases are a match to TRBD1. The CDR3 consists of 16 residues. Germline V CDR1 and CDR2: KGHSH, LQKENI. The ends lost 2 bases at V and 2 bases at J; junction bases unmatched: 6. The CDR3 DNA follows: TGTGCCAGCTCACCAAATACACAGGGGGCGAACTATGGCTACACCTTC. This translates into CASSPNTQGANYGYTF.

This chain joins TRBV29-1 and TRBJ1-1; 9 nucleotides match TRBD1. The junction had 2 bases not matched to a gene; V was cut back by 6 bases and J by 0 bases. The CDR3 is 13 residues long. Germline V gene lookup returns CDR1 SQVTM and CDR2 ANQGSEA. CDR3 nucleotide sequence: TGCAGCGTCGGACAGGGGTTGAACACTGAAGCTTTCTTT. Encoded protein: CSVGQGLNTEAFF.

The gene calls are TRBV7-9 and TRBJ2-7, with 7 bases aligning to TRBD1. The germline gives CDR1 SEHNR, CDR2 FQNEAQ (reference sequence). Losses at the gene ends were 6 bases for V and 2 bases for J; bases not matched to a gene: 4. This CDR3 spans 13 amino acids. The CDR3 DNA reads as TGTGCCAGCAGAACCGACAGGGCCTACGAGCAGTACTTC. This translates into CASRTDRAYEQYF.

This clone was seen only once. The chain is built from TRBV19 and TRBJ1-5, with 8 bases lining up with TRBD1. This CDR3 spans 13 amino acids. After removal of 6 bases from V and 7 bases from J, the junction contained 5 bases not matched to a gene. Per germline, CDR1 LNHDA and CDR2 SQIVND (reference sequence). CDR3 bases: TGTGCCAGTAGCCAGGGGGCGCGACAGCCCCAGCATTTT. Translated, it gives CASSQGARQPQHF.

The rearrangement joins TRBV30 to TRBJ2-5; the match to TRBD2 covers 9 bases. The V gene end was trimmed by 3 bases and the J gene end by 4 bases; junction bases not matched to a gene: 9. Germline V lookup: CDR1 GTSNPN, CDR2 SVGIG (reference sequence). CDR3 size: 15 residues. In DNA form, the CDR3 reads TGTGCCTGGAGCCCGGGCGGGAGGGCCGCAGAGACCCAGTACTTC. This encodes CAWSPGGRAAETQYF.

The gene calls are TRBV13 and TRBJ2-3; 7 bases match TRBD1. The V and J ends lost 7 bases and 4 bases, in that order; junction bases with no gene match: 8. There are 14 residues in the CDR3. The germline V gene encodes CDR1 PRHDT and CDR2 FYEKMQ (reference sequence). CDR3 in DNA: TGTGCCAGCATCCGGACAGGCAGCTCAGATACGCAGTATTTT. Protein sequence: CASIRTGSSDTQYF.

The J gene is TRBJ2-3, the V gene TRBV11-3; the D gene is possibly TRBD1 (5 bases). Germline CDR1 reads SGHNT; CDR2 reads YENEEA. The V and J ends lost 1 base and 3 bases respectively, with 11 bases between them. The CDR3 spans 15 residues. The CDR3 sequence is CASSLGFRDTDTQYF. CDR3 DNA: TGTGCCAGCAGCTTAGGGTTCAGGGATACAGATACGCAGTATTTT. Full variable domain (remainder filled in from reference TRBV11-3 and TRBJ2-3): EAGVVQSPRYKIIEKKQPVAFWCNPISGHNTLYWYLQNLGQGPELLIRYENEEAVDDSQLPKDRFSAERLKGVDSTLKIQPAELGDSAVYLCASSLGFRDTDTQYFGPGTRLTVL.

The chain has TRBV30 and TRBJ1-4, with a weak D call TRBD1 (6 bases). This CDR3 has 13 amino acids. The V gene's germline CDR1 is GTSNPN and CDR2 SVGIG (reference sequence). The CDR3 loop reads CAGGRDYNEKLFF. CDR3 bases: TGTGCGGGGGGCAGGGACTATAATGAAAAACTGTTTTTT.

The chain couples TRBV9 to TRBJ2-5; 15 bases are shared with TRBD2. Germline CDR1 and CDR2: SGDLS and YYNGEE. Trimming cost V 4 bases and J 5 bases; bases outside gene matches: 18. The CDR3 is made up of 20 amino acids. CDR3 in DNA: TGTGCCAGCAGCCCTCCCCCCTCCGGACTAGCGGGGGGGCCGGGGGAGACCCAGTACTTC. Translation: CASSPPPSGLAGGPGETQYF.

CDR3 in amino acids: CASSLQGGLDEKLFF. Here the CDR3 DNA reads TGTGCCAGCAGCTTACAGGGAGGCCTGGACGAAAAACTGTTTTTT. This sequence joins TRBV7-9 and TRBJ1-4; the D gene is possibly TRBD1 (5 bases). Germline CDR1 SEHNR, CDR2 FQNEAQ (reference sequence). Trimming removed 2 bases from V and 8 bases from J, with 15 bases in between. The CDR3 runs 15 residues.